A single sample gave rise to the 30 T cell receptor beta chains below, sequenced in a study of beta chain features in type 1 diabetes. Study results and limitations: TCRB CDR3s from Type 1 diabetes patients were moderately but significantly shorter in all four CD4+ subsets.

Expressed TCRB transcripts were sequenced because the entire RNA isolate underwent reverse transcription. Repertoires were generated with immunoSEQ multiplex PCR, while TCRdb's copy carries only in-frame clones and drops some. The table includes 200,000 to 300,000 clones, 11% detected once. Their antigens are not known. The sequencing input was naive CD4+ T cells from blood. The receptors come from a young man with type 1 diabetes.

This clone was found a few times. One junction end disagrees with the germline gene, perhaps due to a read error. The genes are TRBV4-3 and TRBJ2-7; D not certain. The CDR3 totals 16 residues. Germline loops: CDR1 LGHNA, CDR2 YSLEER. The CDR3 loop is CAGSQAPSISSYEQYF. In nucleotides, the CDR3 is TGCGCCGGCAGCCAAGCCCCGTCTATTAGCTCCTACGAGCAGTACTTC.

A word on this clone: The same CDR3 also results from other DNA sequences found in this sample. The rearrangement uses TRBV7-9 and TRBJ2-1; D might be TRBD1 (5 bases). The CDR3 is 11 residues long. CDR1 is SEHNR, CDR2 FQNEAQ, per germline (reference sequence). V was clipped by 1 base and J by 10 bases, with 5 bases between them. CDR3 DNA sequence: TGTGCCAGCAGCTTAGGGGGCGAGCAGTTCTTC. Translated: CASSLGGEQFF. Using reference TRBV7-9 and TRBJ2-1 for the parts outside the CDR3, the full variable domain is DTGVSQNPRHKITKRGQNVTFRCDPISEHNRLYWYRQTLGQGPEFLTYFQNEAQLEKSRLLSDRFSAERPKGSFSTLEIQRTEQGDSAMYLCASSLGGEQFFGPGTRLTVL.

There are a few counts of this clone. For the CDR3, the DNA is TGTGCCAGCAGCTTAGGACTCCTCCCCGAGACCCAGTACTTC. Residues: CASSLGLLPETQYF. V and J are TRBV7-9 and TRBJ2-5; D not certain. Germline V CDR1 and CDR2: SEHNR, FQNEAQ (reference sequence). The CDR3 sequence is 14 residues long. V dropped 1 base and J dropped 5 bases, with 11 bases sitting between them. The whole variable domain, remainder taken from reference TRBV7-9 and TRBJ2-5, is DTGVSQNPRHKITKRGQNVTFRCDPISEHNRLYWYRQTLGQGPEFLTYFQNEAQLEKSRLLSDRFSAERPKGSFSTLEIQRTEQGDSAMYLCASSLGLLPETQYFGPGTRLLVL.

This clone was counted between two and nine times. The chain carries TRBV19 and TRBJ2-2; D is undetermined. This CDR3 has 14 residues. Germline V lookup: CDR1 LNHDA, CDR2 SQIVND (reference sequence). Trimming cost V 5 bases and J 6 bases, with 13 bases left between them. The DNA of the CDR3 is TGTGCCAGTAGTGTCCGTCTTCTTTCCGGGGAGCTGTTTTTT. It is translated as CASSVRLLSGELFF. Looking up the rest from reference TRBV19 and TRBJ2-2 gives the full variable domain: DGGITQSPKYLFRKEGQNVTLSCEQNLNHDAMYWYRQDPGQGLRLIYYSQIVNDFQKGDIAEGYSVSREKKESFPLTVTSAQKNPTAFYLCASSVRLLSGELFFGEGSRLTVL.

CDR3 DNA sequence: TGCGCCAGCAGCTCCGGGACAGGGGGCACAGATACGCAGTATTTT. Translated: CASSSGTGGTDTQYF. J is TRBJ2-3 and V is TRBV5-1; 10 bases align to TRBD1. The CDR3 is made up of 15 amino acids. V trimming: 3 bases; J trimming: 1 base; junction bases outside the gene matches: 2. Germline V gives CDR1 SGHRS, CDR2 YFSETQ.

This clone was detected a few times. The chain links TRBV9 to TRBJ2-5; D is perhaps TRBD2 (7 bases). Trimming shortened V by 0 bases and J by 5 bases, and 14 bases separated the two germline ends. From germline, CDR1 is SGDLS and CDR2 YYNGEE. CDR3 length equals 15 residues. CDR3 amino acids: CASSVETGGGETQYF. The CDR3 coding sequence is TGTGCCAGCAGCGTAGAAACGGGGGGCGGGGAGACCCAGTACTTC.

The chain recombines TRBV14 with TRBJ1-4; D remains unclear. The germline V gene encodes CDR1 SGHDN and CDR2 FVKESK. V was trimmed by 1 base and J by 14 bases, leaving 8 bases between them. The CDR3 runs 11 residues. CDR3 sequence: CASSQGSRLFF. The DNA for the CDR3 is TGTGCCAGCAGCCAAGGCTCCCGGCTGTTTTTT.

The V and J genes are TRBV28 and TRBJ2-5; possibly TRBD1 for D (6 bases). V lost 6 bases, J lost 1 base, and 15 bases lay in between. The CDR3 covers 15 residues. Germline CDR1 reads MDHEN; CDR2 reads SYDVKM. The CDR3 DNA sequence: TGTGCCAGCAGCTCCCAAGGACAGATCCAAGAGACCCAGTACTTC. Its protein is CASSSQGQIQETQYF.

J is TRBJ2-3 and V is TRBV27; 8 bases are shared with TRBD2. V was clipped by 6 bases and J by 5 bases; unmatched bases: 10. Germline values: CDR1 MNHEY, CDR2 SMNVEV (reference sequence). The length of the CDR3 is 15 residues. CDR3 bases: TGTGCCAGCAGGAACCCCGGGGGGGTCGTAGATACGCAGTATTTT. It is translated as CASRNPGGVVDTQYF.

The V gene is TRBV5-1, the J gene TRBJ2-5; TRBD1 might be the D (6 bases). Per germline, CDR1 SGHRS and CDR2 YFSETQ. The CDR3 sequence is 14 residues long. With 2 bases removed from V and 4 bases from J, the gap between germline ends came to 12 bases. In nucleotides, the CDR3 is TGCGCCAGCAGCTTCGGACAGCCTGGAGAGACCCAGTACTTC. Its translation is CASSFGQPGETQYF. The variable domain in full, completed from reference TRBV5-1 and TRBJ2-5, reads KAGVTQTPRYLIKTRGQQVTLSCSPISGHRSVSWYQQTPGQGLQFLFEYFSETQRNKGNFPGRFSGRQFSNSRSEMNVSTLELGDSALYLCASSFGQPGETQYFGPGTRLLVL.

This clone was seen a handful of times. The chain combines TRBV28 with TRBJ2-7; no clear D gene. The CDR3 spans 12 residues. Germline loops: CDR1 MDHEN, CDR2 SYDVKM. The V end was cut by 3 bases, the J end by 4 bases, with 7 bases between. The CDR3 DNA sequence: TGTGCCAGCAGTTTGAGAACTTACGAGCAGTACTTC. Translating gives CASSLRTYEQYF.

The chain recombines TRBV19 with TRBJ1-2; no firm D call. Trimming left V 0 bases short and J 5 bases short, with 7 bases between. Germline lookup yields CDR1 LNHDA and CDR2 SQIVND (reference sequence). The CDR3 sequence is 13 residues long. CDR3 sequence reads: CASSIEESYGYTF. CDR3 sequence (DNA): TGTGCCAGTAGTATAGAGGAGTCGTATGGCTACACCTTC.

The chain combines TRBV20-1 with TRBJ2-3; 7 bases align to TRBD2. The trim removed 1 base at V and 12 bases at J, leaving 4 bases unmatched. CDR1 is DFQATT and CDR2 is SNEGSKA in the germline V gene (reference sequence). This CDR3 has 11 amino acids. The CDR3 DNA follows: TGCAGTGCTAGAGCGACTAGCTTTCAGTATTTT. Protein product: CSARATSFQYF.

Only a few counts were recorded for this clone. The rearrangement links TRBV2 to TRBJ1-2; D is possibly TRBD1 (5 bases). CDR3 length: 15 amino acids. V lost 6 bases and J lost 0, with 14 bases in between. Germline V gives CDR1 SNHLY, CDR2 FYNNEI. CDR3 bases: TGTGCCAGCAGCCAAACCAGGGTGTCTAACTATGGCTACACCTTC. Encoded protein: CASSQTRVSNYGYTF.

The rearrangement uses TRBV10-3 and TRBJ1-5, with D possibly matching TRBD1 (6 bases). Trimming stripped 11 bases from V and 5 bases from J, with 19 bases between. CDR1 and CDR2 (germline): ENHRY, SYGVKD. CDR3 length equals 14 residues. The CDR3 sequence: CASTGGRTDQPQHF. The DNA for the CDR3 is TGTGCCTCCACTGGGGGCCGGACCGATCAGCCCCAGCATTTT.

This clone was found a few times. This chain connects TRBV28 to TRBJ2-5; a possible D gene is TRBD1 (6 bases). CDR3 length: 15 residues. Germline CDR1 is MDHEN and CDR2 is SYDVKM. V was clipped by 6 bases and J by 5 bases, with 19 bases between them. The CDR3 DNA reads as TGTGCCAGCAGCCGTGGACAGCCAGGACAGGAGACCCAGTACTTC. It codes for CASSRGQPGQETQYF.

A few counts support this clone. The rearrangement uses TRBV19 and TRBJ2-5, with D tentatively TRBD1 (6 bases). Germline CDR1 LNHDA, CDR2 SQIVND (reference sequence). V lost 3 bases, J lost 1 base, and 9 bases lay in between. The CDR3 is 14 amino acids. The CDR3 DNA follows: TGTGCCAGTAGTATCGTGGACAGCCAAGAGACCCAGTACTTC. The encoded protein is CASSIVDSQETQYF.

This rearrangement joins TRBV28 to TRBJ2-1, with D uncertain. The ends were cut back, 4 bases at V and 9 bases at J, with 10 bases in the middle. The CDR3 is 12 amino acids. Germline CDR1 is MDHEN and CDR2 is SYDVKM. CDR3 in DNA: TGTGCCAGCAGTTCCGCTGCGGTTGAGCAGTTCTTC. Translation: CASSSAAVEQFF.

The chain recombines TRBV27 with TRBJ2-7, with D unclear. Germline-derived CDR1 and CDR2 are MNHEY and SMNVEV (reference sequence). CDR3 length equals 13 residues. The CDR3 region is CTFRRRVLYEQYF. Here the CDR3 DNA reads TGTACCTTTCGTCGACGGGTTCTCTACGAGCAGTACTTC.

V and J are TRBV7-6 and TRBJ2-6; D not resolved. CDR1 is SGHVS, CDR2 FNYEAQ, per germline. The germline V and J ends were trimmed by 2 bases and 0 bases, with 8 bases remaining between them. There are 16 residues in the CDR3. CDR3 protein: CASSLWANSGANVLTF. CDR3 DNA sequence: TGTGCCAGCAGCTTATGGGCTAACTCTGGGGCCAACGTCCTGACTTTC.

This clone came up a few times. The gene calls are TRBV6-5 and TRBJ2-7; D is perhaps TRBD2 (6 bases). This CDR3 comprises 15 residues. Germline CDR1 MNHEY, CDR2 SVGAGI. V was pared by 6 bases and J by 7 bases, with 22 bases between. The CDR3, as DNA: TGTGCCAGCAGCGAGGGGACCGCCCGGGGGTATGAGCAGTACTTC. Protein: CASSEGTARGYEQYF.

The table lists this clone with a few counts. The rearrangement joins TRBV5-1 to TRBJ2-3; D remains unclear. This CDR3 has 14 residues. Trimming took off 4 bases at V and 2 bases at J, with 11 bases between the two ends. Germline V CDR1 and CDR2: SGHRS, YFSETQ. CDR3 nucleotide sequence: TGCGCCAGCAGCGCTACCGCACTCACAGATACGCAGTATTTT. Protein: CASSATALTDTQYF.

The rearrangement links TRBV9 to TRBJ2-2; 8 positions agree with TRBD1. Germline CDR1 reads SGDLS; CDR2 reads YYNGEE. This CDR3 comprises 15 residues. Trimming took 4 bases from V and 4 from J; bases not matched to a gene: 6. CDR3 sequence reads: CASSPQGAITGELFF. For the CDR3, the DNA is TGTGCCAGCAGCCCGCAGGGGGCAATCACCGGGGAGCTGTTTTTT.

This clone appeared a few times. This chain connects TRBV5-1 to TRBJ2-5, with 9 bases identical to TRBD2. This CDR3 contains 15 residues. Trimming cost V 4 bases and J 5 bases; bases outside gene matches: 9. CDR1 is SGHRS, CDR2 YFSETQ, per germline. CDR3 sequence (DNA): TGCGCCAGCAGCCGGACGGCTAGCGGGGAGGAGACCCAGTACTTC. Its protein product is CASSRTASGEETQYF. Full variable domain (missing parts from reference TRBV5-1 and TRBJ2-5): KAGVTQTPRYLIKTRGQQVTLSCSPISGHRSVSWYQQTPGQGLQFLFEYFSETQRNKGNFPGRFSGRQFSNSRSEMNVSTLELGDSALYLCASSRTASGEETQYFGPGTRLLVL.

The rearrangement uses TRBV4-2 and TRBJ2-7; 8 bases fit TRBD1. Germline values: CDR1 LGHNA, CDR2 YNFKEQ. This CDR3 contains 14 residues. The ends lost 1 base at V and 3 bases at J; junction bases unmatched: 2. The CDR3 bases are TGTGCCAGCAGCCAAGGGACAGGGAACTACGAGCAGTACTTC. Translation gives CASSQGTGNYEQYF.

The gene calls are TRBV4-1 and TRBJ1-3; D is perhaps TRBD1 (5 bases). The germline V gene has CDR1 MGHRA and CDR2 YSYEKL. This CDR3 has 17 residues. Trimming cost V 1 base and J 3 bases, with 16 bases left between them. CDR3 amino acids: CASSQVGRSGNGNTIYF. For the CDR3, the DNA is TGCGCCAGCAGCCAAGTGGGGCGCAGTGGAAATGGAAACACCATATATTTT.

V usage is TRBV6-5 and J usage is TRBJ1-1, with TRBD1 matching over 7 bases. Per the germline V gene, CDR1 is MNHEY and CDR2 is SVGAGI. Germline trimming cut 6 bases from V and 4 bases from J; bases unmatched to any gene: 5. The length of the CDR3 is 13 residues. CDR3 in amino acids: CASRSNRGTEAFF. The CDR3, as DNA: TGTGCCAGCAGATCCAACAGGGGCACTGAAGCTTTCTTT.

This clone was counted a few times. The chain carries TRBV7-3 and TRBJ2-3, with 7 bases fitting TRBD1. Germline V gives CDR1 SGHTA, CDR2 FQGTGA. Trimming cost V 3 bases and J 6 bases; bases outside gene matches: 3. The CDR3 is made up of 13 amino acids. CDR3 nucleotide sequence: TGTGCCAGCAGCTTCGACAGGGAGGATACGCAGTATTTT. Translation gives CASSFDREDTQYF. Full variable domain (remainder filled in from reference TRBV7-3 and TRBJ2-3): GAGVSQTPSNKVTEKGKYVELRCDPISGHTALYWYRQSLGQGPEFLIYFQGTGAADDSGLPNDRFFAVRPEGSVSTLKIQRTERGDSAVYLCASSFDREDTQYFGPGTRLTVL.

This clone was detected a few times. The genes are TRBV5-1 and TRBJ1-1; no definite D call. This CDR3 contains 15 residues. CDR1 is SGHRS and CDR2 is YFSETQ in the germline V gene. Trimming shortened V by 1 base and J by 2 bases, and 12 bases separated the two germline ends. The CDR3 spells CASSLRQAHNTEAFF. DNA for the CDR3: TGCGCCAGCAGCTTGAGGCAGGCCCATAACACTGAAGCTTTCTTT. Supplemented by reference TRBV5-1 and TRBJ1-1, the full variable domain reads KAGVTQTPRYLIKTRGQQVTLSCSPISGHRSVSWYQQTPGQGLQFLFEYFSETQRNKGNFPGRFSGRQFSNSRSEMNVSTLELGDSALYLCASSLRQAHNTEAFFGQGTRLTVV.

This clone was observed a few times. The V and J genes are TRBV7-8 and TRBJ2-7; 10 bases line up with TRBD1. CDR3 length equals 15 residues. CDR1 and CDR2 (germline): SGHVS, FQNEAQ. Trimming removed 4 bases from V and 4 bases from J; junction bases left unmatched: 7. The CDR3 region is CASSSSDRGLYEQYF. The CDR3 DNA follows: TGTGCCAGCAGCTCCTCTGACAGGGGGCTGTACGAGCAGTACTTC.